These T cell receptor beta chains were read from a single sample in a study of blood T cell repertoires in COVID-19. Sequencing used immunoSEQ multiplex PCR; TCRdb keeps in-frame clones, though not all of them. The sample includes a few hundred thousand clones, 88% seen only once; the top ten take roughly 1.2%. Sequencing was carried out using PBMCs or T cells enriched from blood (not recorded which). Every receptor here comes from a woman between 18 and 29 years old who had recovered from COVID-19. Both conserved end residues are part of each CDR3. A D gene is named only where the DNA matches it firmly.

TRBJ1-4,TRBD1,TRBV28,CASSGDSSNEKLFF
TRBJ2-7,TRBD1,TRBV5-1,CASSPGQGENEQYF
TRBJ2-1,.,TRBV5-1,CASSGVNTGVSYNEQFF
TRBJ2-1,TRBD1,TRBV7-2,CASSVRGTGVPNEQFF
TRBJ2-3,TRBD1,TRBV19,CATSPHGQGMADTQYF
TRBJ2-7,.,TRBV30,CAWSAPFLGYEQYF
TRBJ1-1,.,TRBV28,CASNSGGGNTEAFF
TRBJ1-1,.,TRBV4-1,CASSQEGAPSRNTEAFF
TRBJ1-1,TRBD1,TRBV7-9,CASSPFSGQGAYTEAFF
TRBJ1-2,.,TRBV3-1/TRBV3-2,CASSQDRLYGYTF
TRBJ1-4,.,TRBV2,CASSDQTEPTNEKLFF
TRBJ1-4,.,TRBV5-5,CASSQTGNFNEKLFF
TRBJ1-4,.,TRBV5-1,CASSLKGVAGPVLDEKLFF
TRBJ2-7,.,TRBV12-3/TRBV12-4,CASSPPGSYEQYF
TRBJ2-3,.,TRBV5-1,CASSLDTSTDTQYF
TRBJ1-2,.,TRBV3-1/TRBV3-2,CASSSGVGGYGYTF
TRBJ2-6,.,TRBV29-1,CSVEGTQGTGANVLTF
TRBJ2-7,.,TRBV3-1/TRBV3-2,CASSLTTGPEGYEQYF
TRBJ2-7,TRBD2,TRBV3-1/TRBV3-2,CASSQDPSGGAYEQYF
TRBJ2-5,TRBD2,TRBV7-9,CASSFLAAAGEETQYF
TRBJ1-1,TRBD1,TRBV5-1,CASSTLTGLGTEAFF
TRBJ2-7,.,TRBV28,CASSSKDSRRSLGYEQYF
TRBJ2-5,TRBD1,TRBV6-6,CASSYVGTESQETQYF
TRBJ2-7,.,TRBV7-8,CASSPRAYEQYF